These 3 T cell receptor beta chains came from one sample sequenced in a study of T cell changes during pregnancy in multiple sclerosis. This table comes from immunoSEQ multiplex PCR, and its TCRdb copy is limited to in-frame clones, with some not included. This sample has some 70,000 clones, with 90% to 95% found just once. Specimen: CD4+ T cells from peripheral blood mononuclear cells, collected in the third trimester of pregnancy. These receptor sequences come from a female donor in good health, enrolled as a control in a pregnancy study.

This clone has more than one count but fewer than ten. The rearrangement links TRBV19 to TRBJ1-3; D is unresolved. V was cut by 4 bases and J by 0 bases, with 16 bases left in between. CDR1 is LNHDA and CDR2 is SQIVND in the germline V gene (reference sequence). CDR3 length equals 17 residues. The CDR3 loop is CASSTQTFTFSGNTIYF. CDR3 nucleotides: TGTGCCAGTAGTACACAGACATTCACGTTCTCTGGAAACACCATATATTTT.

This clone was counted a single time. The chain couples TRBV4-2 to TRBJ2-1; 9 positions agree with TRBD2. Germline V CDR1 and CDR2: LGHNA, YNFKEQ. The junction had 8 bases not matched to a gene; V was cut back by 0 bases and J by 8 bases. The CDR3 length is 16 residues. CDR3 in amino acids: CASSQEGGGGIDEQFF. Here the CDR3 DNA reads TGTGCCAGCAGCCAAGAGGGCGGGGGGGGAATCGATGAGCAGTTCTTC.

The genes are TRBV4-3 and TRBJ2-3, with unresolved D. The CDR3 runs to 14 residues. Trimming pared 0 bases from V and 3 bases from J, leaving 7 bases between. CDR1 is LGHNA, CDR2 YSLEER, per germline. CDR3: CASSQDYSTDTQYF. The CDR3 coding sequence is TGCGCCAGCAGCCAAGATTACTCTACAGATACGCAGTATTTT.